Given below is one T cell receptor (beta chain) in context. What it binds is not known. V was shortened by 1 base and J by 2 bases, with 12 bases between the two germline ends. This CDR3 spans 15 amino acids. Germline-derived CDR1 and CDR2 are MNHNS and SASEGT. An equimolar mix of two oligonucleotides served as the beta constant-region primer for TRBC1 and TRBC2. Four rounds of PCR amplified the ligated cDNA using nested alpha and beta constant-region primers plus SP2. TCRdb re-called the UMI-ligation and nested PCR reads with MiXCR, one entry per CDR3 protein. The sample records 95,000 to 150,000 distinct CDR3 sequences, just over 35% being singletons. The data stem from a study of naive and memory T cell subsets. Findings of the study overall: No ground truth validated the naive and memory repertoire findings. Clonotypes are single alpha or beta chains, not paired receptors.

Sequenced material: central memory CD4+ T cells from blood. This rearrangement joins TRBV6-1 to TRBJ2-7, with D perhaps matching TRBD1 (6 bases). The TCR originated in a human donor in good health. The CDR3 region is CASSEEGRGPYEQYF. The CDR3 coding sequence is TGTGCCAGCAGTGAAGAGGGCAGGGGCCCCTACGAGCAGTACTTC.